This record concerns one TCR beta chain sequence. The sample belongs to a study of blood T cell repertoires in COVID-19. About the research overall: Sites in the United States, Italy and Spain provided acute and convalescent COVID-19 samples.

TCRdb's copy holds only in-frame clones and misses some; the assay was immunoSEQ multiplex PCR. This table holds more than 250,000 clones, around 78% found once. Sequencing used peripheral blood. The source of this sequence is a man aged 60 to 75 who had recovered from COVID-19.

The CDR3 here is CASSLSRTGELFF. The CDR3, as DNA: TGCGCCAGCAGCTTGAGCAGGACCGGGGAGCTGTTTTTT. The rearrangement uses TRBV5-1 and TRBJ2-2; unclear D gene. CDR1 and CDR2 (germline): SGHRS, YFSETQ. Trimming took 1 base from V and 5 from J, leaving 6 bases between them. The CDR3 has 13 amino acids.